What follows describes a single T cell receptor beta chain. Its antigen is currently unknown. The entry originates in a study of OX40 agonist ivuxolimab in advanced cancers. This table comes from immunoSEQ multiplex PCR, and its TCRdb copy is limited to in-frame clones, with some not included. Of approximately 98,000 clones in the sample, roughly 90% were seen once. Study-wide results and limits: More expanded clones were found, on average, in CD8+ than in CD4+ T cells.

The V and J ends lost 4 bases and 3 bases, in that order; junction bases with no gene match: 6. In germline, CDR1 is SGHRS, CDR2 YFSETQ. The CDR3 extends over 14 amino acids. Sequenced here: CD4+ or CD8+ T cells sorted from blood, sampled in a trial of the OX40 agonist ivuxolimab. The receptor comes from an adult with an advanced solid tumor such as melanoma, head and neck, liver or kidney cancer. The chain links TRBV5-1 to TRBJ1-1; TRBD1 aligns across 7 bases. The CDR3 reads CASSISGGDTEAFF. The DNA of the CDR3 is TGCGCCAGCAGCATTTCAGGGGGAGACACTGAAGCTTTCTTT.